The 21 T cell receptor beta chains in this list originate from one sample, sequenced in a study of T cells in Graves' hyperthyroidism and ophthalmopathy. RNA transcripts yielded amplified TCR beta CDR3 regions. The HTBI primer set served for first-round RT-PCR of the TCR CDR3. MiXCR, applied by TCRdb to the multiplex PCR reads, yields one record per CDR3 protein. The table has a few hundred thousand distinct CDR3 sequences, around 13% seen once. Material for sequencing was blood. Receptor source: a woman aged 40-49 years with Graves' hyperthyroidism.

This clonotype was counted many times. The CDR3 nucleotides read TGTGCCAGTAGAAAGACAGGGGACACTGAAGCTTTCTTT. Translated: CASRKTGDTEAFF. This chain connects TRBV19 to TRBJ1-1; 8 nucleotides line up with TRBD1. CDR1 LNHDA and CDR2 SQIVND come from the germline V gene (reference sequence). V lost 6 bases and J lost 3; bases outside the gene matches: 3. The CDR3 sequence is 13 residues long.

This clonotype was seen only a few times. The chain is built from TRBV9 and TRBJ2-7; 11 positions match TRBD2. J was trimmed by 3 bases and V by 0 bases; bases with no gene match: 2. The CDR3 spans 15 residues. Germline V gives CDR1 SGDLS, CDR2 YYNGEE. This chain's CDR3 is CASSVASGRIYEQYF. CDR3 coding DNA: TGTGCCAGCAGCGTAGCTAGCGGGAGGATCTACGAGCAGTACTTC.

On this clonotype itself: Being one base from a much bigger clone, this may be a read error. The J gene is TRBJ2-1, the V gene TRBV12-3 or TRBV12-4; a weak D match, TRBD2 (5 bases). The CDR3 is 15 residues long. The V and J ends lost 2 bases and 6 bases respectively, with 14 bases between them. Here the CDR3 reads CASSLMARGPNEQFF. Here the CDR3 DNA reads TGTGCCAGCAGTTTAATGGCTAGAGGGCCCAATGAGCAGTTCTTC.

The J gene is TRBJ1-2, the V gene TRBV5-1, with D maybe TRBD1 (5 bases). Germline-derived CDR1 and CDR2 are SGHRS and YFSETQ. V lost 0 bases to trimming and J lost 6 bases, with 9 bases between them. The CDR3 totals 13 residues. CDR3 DNA: TGCGCCAGCAGCTTGGCGGGGGAAGATGGCTACACCTTC. Its protein is CASSLAGEDGYTF.

This clonotype was observed many times. One junction end disagrees with the germline gene, perhaps due to a read error. In DNA, the CDR3 is TGTGCCAGCAGTGACCCGGGACTCCAGAGCTCCTACAATGAACAGTTCTTC. Its translation is CASSDPGLQSSYNEQFF. This sequence joins TRBV2 and TRBJ2-1, with a possible D match to TRBD2 (6 bases). CDR3 length: 17 amino acids. Germline lookup yields CDR1 SNHLY and CDR2 FYNNEI.

V and J are TRBV30 and TRBJ1-3; D may be TRBD1 (5 bases). CDR1 and CDR2 (germline): GTSNPN, SVGIG (reference sequence). V dropped 1 base and J dropped 6 bases, with 10 bases sitting between them. The CDR3 is made up of 13 amino acids. Here the CDR3 DNA reads TGTGCCTGGAGTGGGGGGGGGGAAAACACCATATATTTT. As protein: CAWSGGGENTIYF.

This clonotype has more than one count but fewer than ten. The chain carries TRBV29-1 and TRBJ2-3, with TRBD1 matching 8 bases. V dropped 7 bases and J dropped 2; count of bases not matched to a gene: 11. The germline gives CDR1 SQVTM, CDR2 ANQGSEA. The CDR3 sequence is 15 residues long. The CDR3 here is CSAKLGTGFTDTQYF. The DNA for the CDR3 is TGCAGCGCAAAATTAGGGACAGGCTTCACAGATACGCAGTATTTT.

This clonotype was found a few times. The V call is TRBV5-6, the J call TRBJ2-1; 7 bases fit TRBD1. This CDR3 spans 17 amino acids. With V trimmed by 3 bases and J by 2 bases, 11 bases remained unmatched. Germline V gene sequence: CDR1 SGHDT, CDR2 YYEEEE. CDR3 amino acids: CASSWGTVIYAYNEQFF. The CDR3 region has the DNA TGTGCCAGCAGCTGGGGGACAGTGATTTACGCCTACAATGAGCAGTTCTTC.

This clonotype was picked up many times. This rearrangement joins TRBV27 to TRBJ2-7; TRBD2 matches at 9 bases. V lost 6 bases, J lost 3 bases, and 12 bases stayed unmatched. CDR1 and CDR2 from the germline V gene are MNHEY and SMNVEV (reference sequence). The CDR3 is made up of 16 amino acids. This chain's CDR3 is CASSRVLAGWIYEQYF. DNA of the CDR3: TGTGCCAGCAGCCGGGTACTAGCGGGTTGGATCTACGAGCAGTACTTC.

As regards this clonotype: One end of the junction does not line up with germline, which may come from a read error. The V call is TRBV6-2 or TRBV6-3, the J call TRBJ1-4; a weak D match, TRBD1 (6 bases). CDR1 MNHEY and CDR2 SVGEGT come from the germline V gene. This CDR3 has 18 residues. CDR3 residues: CASSPRITGFATNEKPFF. CDR3 sequence (DNA): TGTGCCAGCAGCCCTAGGATTACAGGGTTTGCAACTAATGAAAAACCGTTTTTT.

This clonotype was detected ten times or more. The gene calls are TRBV30 and TRBJ2-5; 10 nucleotides match TRBD2. The CDR3 contains 18 residues. Looked up from germline, CDR1 is GTSNPN and CDR2 is SVGIG (reference sequence). V lost 3 bases and J lost 3; bases outside the gene matches: 16. Here the CDR3 reads CAWSGDWASGSIEETQYF. The DNA for the CDR3 is TGTGCCTGGAGCGGGGATTGGGCTAGCGGGAGCATAGAAGAGACCCAGTACTTC.

The sample holds many counts of this clonotype. The chain is built from TRBV18 and TRBJ2-2, with D hard to call. The CDR3 length is 16 residues. Germline V gene sequence: CDR1 KGHSH, CDR2 LQKENI. Trimming pared 2 bases from V and 6 bases from J, leaving 16 bases between. The CDR3 DNA reads TGTGCCAGCTCACCAGGTATCCTGCGTTGGGCCGGGGAGCTGTTTTTT. Residues: CASSPGILRWAGELFF.

V gene TRBV6-2 or TRBV6-3 combines with J gene TRBJ2-2; no definite D call. Germline V gene sequence: CDR1 MNHEY, CDR2 SVGEGT. V dropped 2 bases and J dropped 0 bases, with 7 bases sitting between them. The CDR3 runs to 15 residues. Here the CDR3 DNA reads TGTGCCAGCAGTTACGTGGGGACGAACACCGGGGAGCTGTTTTTT. It is translated as CASSYVGTNTGELFF.

This clonotype was detected many times. The J gene is TRBJ2-7, the V gene TRBV2; D call uncertain. CDR3 size: 13 residues. The germline V gene encodes CDR1 SNHLY and CDR2 FYNNEI. Trimming removed 4 bases at V and 5 bases at J, with 12 bases between. DNA for the CDR3: TGTGCCAGCAGTGGCGCAGGATGGGACGAGCAGTACTTC. This sequence encodes CASSGAGWDEQYF.

In this sample, this clonotype turned up a few times. The rearrangement uses TRBV6-1 and TRBJ2-7, with 8 bases aligning to TRBD1. CDR3 size: 16 residues. CDR1 and CDR2 from the germline V gene are MNHNS and SASEGT. V shed 1 base, J shed 3 bases, and the junction held 8 bases outside the gene matches. The CDR3 sequence is CASSEVWSGGVYEQYF. As DNA, the CDR3 is TGTGCCAGCAGTGAAGTTTGGTCAGGGGGCGTCTACGAGCAGTACTTC.

Comment on this clonotype: This may arise from a read error, as a much more abundant clone is one base away. The chain combines TRBV2 with TRBJ2-2; D may be TRBD2 (7 bases). There are 15 residues in the CDR3. The germline CDR1 and CDR2 sequences are SNHLY and FYNNEI. As DNA, the CDR3 is TGTGCCGGCAGTGATGCGGGGGCCGGGACCGGGGAGCTGTTTTTT. Translated, it gives CAGSDAGAGTGELFF.

The rearrangement uses TRBV28 and TRBJ1-5; D perhaps matches TRBD1 (6 bases). Germline CDR1 reads MDHEN; CDR2 reads SYDVKM. This CDR3 contains 15 residues. V was pared by 4 bases and J by 5 bases, with 15 bases between. The CDR3 DNA is TGTGCCAGCAGTTCCCTGACAGGCGGGTATCAGCCCCAGCATTTT. Residues: CASSSLTGGYQPQHF.

This clonotype has a handful of counts. The J gene is TRBJ2-1, the V gene TRBV9; D not certain. Germline-derived CDR1 and CDR2 are SGDLS and YYNGEE. V was clipped by 0 bases and J by 6 bases, with 4 bases between them. This CDR3 has 12 residues. The CDR3 DNA follows: TGTGCCAGCAGCGTAGTTAGCAATGAGCAGTTCTTC. Residues: CASSVVSNEQFF.

The chain recombines TRBV20-1 with TRBJ2-2; 10 nucleotides agree with TRBD2. The CDR3 has 15 residues. Germline CDR1 is DFQATT and CDR2 is SNEGSKA (reference sequence). V shed 6 bases and J 6 bases; nucleotides not matched to a gene: 10. This chain's CDR3 is CSAQDSSGSAGELFF. CDR3 in DNA: TGCAGTGCCCAGGATTCTAGCGGGAGCGCCGGGGAGCTGTTTTTT.

This clonotype has only a few counts. This rearrangement joins TRBV9 to TRBJ1-1, with a weak D call TRBD1 (5 bases). Per the germline V gene, CDR1 is SGDLS and CDR2 is YYNGEE. The V gene lost 0 bases and the J gene lost 5 bases, with 11 bases spanning the gap. The CDR3 has 14 amino acids. The CDR3 DNA reads TGTGCCAGCAGCGTAGTGCAGGGAGGGACTGAAGCTTTCTTT. It codes for CASSVVQGGTEAFF.

This clonotype turned up a few times. J is TRBJ2-5 and V is TRBV7-9; 9 nucleotides match TRBD2. This CDR3 spans 15 amino acids. Germline V gives CDR1 SEHNR, CDR2 FQNEAQ (reference sequence). With V trimmed by 0 bases and J by 3 bases, 2 bases remained unmatched. The CDR3 DNA reads as TGTGCCAGCAGCTTAGCGGCTAGCGGGAAAGAGACCCAGTACTTC. Its protein product is CASSLAASGKETQYF.